The 18 T cell receptor beta chains reported below all come from one sample, sequenced in a study of cytomegalovirus exposure and HLA in healthy donors. The primer mix had 60 Vbeta and 13 Jbeta primers. Only in-frame clones appear in the TCRdb table, and some are missing; sequencing was by immunoSEQ multiplex PCR. This sample has approximately 300,000 clones, with roughly four fifths found just once. The sequenced material came from PBMCs. Receptor source: a woman in her thirties or forties in good health and CMV-seropositive.

This sequence joins TRBV19 and TRBJ2-5; D might be TRBD2 (7 bases). The CDR3 totals 15 residues. Germline V gives CDR1 LNHDA, CDR2 SQIVND (reference sequence). The ends were cut back, 5 bases at V and 2 bases at J, with 15 bases in the middle. CDR3 sequence reads: CASSGGALVQETQYF. The CDR3, as DNA: TGTGCCAGTAGTGGGGGGGCGCTTGTACAAGAGACCCAGTACTTC. Filled out from reference TRBV19 and TRBJ2-5, the complete variable domain reads DGGITQSPKYLFRKEGQNVTLSCEQNLNHDAMYWYRQDPGQGLRLIYYSQIVNDFQKGDIAEGYSVSREKKESFPLTVTSAQKNPTAFYLCASSGGALVQETQYFGPGTRLLVL.

Here the CDR3 DNA reads TGCGCCAGCAGCCCGCTGTACAGCCAAGAGACCCAGTACTTC. It translates to CASSPLYSQETQYF. This chain connects TRBV4-3 to TRBJ2-5, with D unclear. The CDR3 contains 14 residues. Trimming left V 4 bases short and J 1 base short, with 10 bases between. Germline V gene data show CDR1 as LGHNA and CDR2 as YSLEER.

The chain recombines TRBV6-6 with TRBJ2-2; D is perhaps TRBD1 (7 bases). Trimming shortened V by 10 bases and J by 4 bases, and 13 bases separated the two germline ends. Germline CDR1 MNHNY, CDR2 SVGAGI (reference sequence). This CDR3 has 13 amino acids. The DNA for the CDR3 is TGTGCCATCAACAGGGGAGGCACCGGGGAGCTGTTTTTT. Translation gives CAINRGGTGELFF.

The chain links TRBV30 to TRBJ2-7; 10 bases agree with TRBD1. Germline V gives CDR1 GTSNPN, CDR2 SVGIG (reference sequence). Trimming cost V 3 bases and J 0 bases; bases outside gene matches: 2. This CDR3 comprises 14 residues. As DNA, the CDR3 is TGTGCCTGGAGGGGACAGGGGACCTCCTACGAGCAGTACTTC. Translation: CAWRGQGTSYEQYF.

As regards this clone: Other DNA sequences in the sample encode the same CDR3. J is TRBJ2-7 and V is TRBV30; D possibly corresponds to TRBD2 (6 bases). Trimming took off 0 bases at V and 0 bases at J, with 9 bases between the two ends. Germline V gene data show CDR1 as GTSNPN and CDR2 as SVGIG (reference sequence). The CDR3 is 14 amino acids. Here the CDR3 reads CAWSVGGSSYEQYF. The CDR3, as DNA: TGTGCCTGGAGTGTGGGAGGCAGCTCCTACGAGCAGTACTTC.

The CDR3 reads CASSYPGQQQFF. In nucleotides, the CDR3 is TGTGCCAGCAGCTACCCGGGACAGCAGCAGTTCTTC. J is TRBJ2-1 and V is TRBV7-3; 7 bases fit TRBD1. Germline V gene data show CDR1 as SGHTA and CDR2 as FQGTGA. V shed 4 bases and J 11 bases; nucleotides not matched to a gene: 5. This CDR3 has 12 residues.

This rearrangement joins TRBV30 to TRBJ1-1; a weak D match, TRBD1 (6 bases). This CDR3 contains 13 residues. Trimming stripped 5 bases from V and 8 bases from J, with 18 bases between. The germline gives CDR1 GTSNPN, CDR2 SVGIG (reference sequence). The CDR3 nucleotides are TGTGCCTGGGAGCCGAGGGGGGGCGAAGAAGCTTTCTTT. Its protein is CAWEPRGGEEAFF.

This chain links TRBV6-5 with TRBJ1-5; weak D call: TRBD1 (5 bases). Trimming removed 5 bases at V and 11 bases at J, with 13 bases between. The CDR3 spans 12 residues. In germline, CDR1 is MNHEY, CDR2 SVGAGI. The CDR3 DNA is TGTGCCAGCAGTCCCATGGGGGGGTCCCAGCATTTT. Translation: CASSPMGGSQHF.

V gene TRBV5-1 combines with J gene TRBJ2-4; TRBD1 agrees at 10 bases. The CDR3 runs 17 residues. Germline V gene lookup returns CDR1 SGHRS and CDR2 YFSETQ. Trimming at V came to 0 bases and at J to 0 bases, leaving 3 bases not matched to a gene. CDR3 sequence: CASSLGTGGLAKNIQYF. DNA for the CDR3: TGCGCCAGCAGCTTGGGGACAGGGGGACTAGCCAAAAACATTCAGTACTTC.

This clone has just a few counts. The chain's CDR3 is CASSRTGSKQETQYF. CDR3 sequence (DNA): TGTGCCAGTAGTCGGACAGGGTCAAAACAAGAGACCCAGTACTTC. The chain joins TRBV19 to TRBJ2-5; 8 nucleotides agree with TRBD1. The CDR3 loop spans 15 amino acids. J lost 2 bases, V lost 5 bases, and 7 bases had no gene match. CDR1 and CDR2 (germline): LNHDA, SQIVND (reference sequence).

A few counts support this clone. The J gene is TRBJ2-7, the V gene TRBV5-4; TRBD2 matches 13 bases. Germline trimming cut 2 bases from V and 4 bases from J; bases unmatched to any gene: 12. The CDR3 runs to 18 residues. Germline CDR1 SGHNT, CDR2 YYREEE (reference sequence). CDR3 in DNA: TGTGCCAGCAGCTTTCGGACTAGCGGGAGTGGCGGCGGTTACGAGCAGTACTTC. It specifies CASSFRTSGSGGGYEQYF.

The rearrangement links TRBV25-1 to TRBJ2-6; D perhaps matches TRBD1 (6 bases). CDR1 is MGHDK, CDR2 SYGVNS, per germline. The CDR3 is made up of 18 amino acids. V shed 5 bases and J shed 0 bases, with 17 bases lying between them. CDR3 amino acids: CASSPLDKGDSGANVLTF. For the CDR3, the DNA is TGTGCCAGCAGTCCCCTGGACAAGGGGGACTCTGGGGCCAACGTCCTGACTTTC.

V gene TRBV28 combines with J gene TRBJ2-1; 10 bases match TRBD2. Germline V gene lookup returns CDR1 MDHEN and CDR2 SYDVKM. V was clipped by 4 bases and J by 4 bases; unmatched bases: 19. The CDR3 covers 20 residues. In nucleotides, the CDR3 is TGTGCCAGCAGTTCCCTACTAGCGGGATTATTTCCGTCCAAATACAATGAGCAGTTCTTC. Protein sequence: CASSSLLAGLFPSKYNEQFF.

The rearrangement joins TRBV28 to TRBJ2-1, with 12 bases aligning to TRBD2. V lost 4 bases to trimming and J lost 2 bases; unmatched junction nucleotides: 0. Germline V CDR1 and CDR2: MDHEN, SYDVKM. This CDR3 is 15 amino acids long. The CDR3 here is CASSSSGRAYNEQFF. Here the CDR3 DNA reads TGTGCCAGCAGTTCTAGCGGGAGGGCCTACAATGAGCAGTTCTTC.

This clone came up a few times. The chain links TRBV7-2 to TRBJ1-1; a possible D gene is TRBD1 (5 bases). The germline V gene has CDR1 SGHTA and CDR2 FQGNSA. Trimming shortened V by 1 base and J by 1 base, and 10 bases separated the two germline ends. The CDR3 covers 15 residues. CDR3 amino acids: CASSLVAGQNTEAFF. CDR3 coding DNA: TGTGCCAGCAGCTTAGTCGCGGGGCAGAACACTGAAGCTTTCTTT.

This chain links TRBV6-1 with TRBJ1-4, with D hard to call. The CDR3 spans 13 residues. With 2 bases removed from V and 8 bases from J, the gap between germline ends came to 9 bases. The germline CDR1 and CDR2 sequences are MNHNS and SASEGT. In DNA, the CDR3 is TGTGCCAGCAGTGAATACTTCGAGGAAAAACTGTTTTTT. It yields the protein CASSEYFEEKLFF.

The J gene is TRBJ1-5, the V gene TRBV28, with no clear D. Trimming shortened V by 3 bases and J by 6 bases, and 15 bases separated the two germline ends. Germline CDR1 and CDR2: MDHEN and SYDVKM. The CDR3 covers 15 residues. CDR3 nucleotides: TGTGCCAGCAGTTTGAAGTACCCCTCGGGTCAGCCCCAGCATTTT. This translates into CASSLKYPSGQPQHF.

This rearrangement joins TRBV4-2 to TRBJ2-1; 10 bases are shared with TRBD2. The germline CDR1 and CDR2 sequences are LGHNA and YNFKEQ. V gave up 5 bases and J gave up 8 bases; unmatched junction bases: 12. The CDR3 loop spans 16 amino acids. CDR3 DNA: TGTGCCAGCAGCGATACCGGGACTAGCGATGAAGATGAGCAGTTCTTC. Translated, it gives CASSDTGTSDEDEQFF.